Listed below are T cell receptor beta chains from one sample, sequenced in a study of blood T cell repertoires in COVID-19. Sequenced by immunoSEQ multiplex PCR; TCRdb stores in-frame clones only, minus some. The sample comprises approximately 210,000 clones, under 90% of which are singletons, and about 9.8% rests with the top ten. The sequenced sample was PBMCs or T cells enriched from blood (not recorded which). The source of these receptors is a woman between 45 and 60 years old with acute COVID-19. CDR3s include the opening cysteine and the closing phenylalanine or tryptophan. A D gene is named only where the DNA matches it firmly. Part of the rows lack a size; the others show once, few, many or a class for expanded clones.

D gene,V gene,clone size,J gene,CDR3 protein,CDR3 DNA
NA,TRBV5-4,NA,TRBJ1-2,CASTEGGYGYTF,TGTGCCAGCACAGAGGGCGGCTATGGCTACACCTTC
NA,TRBV7-2,NA,TRBJ2-1,CASSLTYGGVLFF,TGTGCCAGCAGCTTGACTTACGGGGGAGTGTTGTTCTTC
TRBD2,TRBV6-5,once,TRBJ2-3,CASSPPGLVSDTQYF,TGTGCCAGCAGTCCTCCGGGACTAGTTTCAGATACGCAGTATTTT
TRBD2,TRBV7-9,NA,TRBJ2-7,CASSLSGSAGGPYEQYF,TGTGCCAGCAGCTTATCCGGCTCAGCGGGAGGGCCCTACGAGCAGTACTTC
NA,TRBV18,NA,TRBJ1-5,CASSPRAGSNQPQHF,TGTGCCAGCTCACCACGCGCAGGGAGCAATCAGCCCCAGCATTTT
TRBD1,TRBV5-1,NA,TRBJ2-1,CASTSHPQTGDNEQFF,TGCGCCAGCACCTCCCATCCCCAAACAGGGGACAATGAGCAGTTCTTC
NA,TRBV28,NA,TRBJ2-3,CASSPPGPTAALGTQYF,TGTGCCAGCAGTCCGCCTGGGCCGACGGCAGCCCTTGGTACGCAGTATTTT
TRBD2,TRBV5-1,NA,TRBJ2-1,CASSLGASGGYNEQFF,TGCGCCAGCAGCTTGGGCGCTAGCGGGGGATACAATGAGCAGTTCTTC
NA,TRBV11-2,NA,TRBJ2-1,CASSFNQGQVSYNEQFF,TGTGCCAGCAGTTTTAACCAGGGGCAAGTCTCCTACAATGAGCAGTTCTTC
NA,TRBV2,NA,TRBJ2-3,CASNEGVGSTDTQYF,TGTGCCAGCAACGAGGGAGTTGGTAGCACAGATACGCAGTATTTT
TRBD1,TRBV28,NA,TRBJ1-2,CASSLGQGANGYTF,TGTGCCAGCAGCCTAGGACAGGGGGCCAATGGCTACACCTTC
NA,TRBV6-1,NA,TRBJ1-2,CASSEWSGGYTF,TGTGCCAGCAGTGAGTGGTCCGGGGGCTACACCTTC
NA,TRBV29-1,NA,TRBJ1-5,CSVRGGKGGNQPQHF,TGCAGCGTTCGGGGGGGGAAGGGAGGCAATCAGCCCCAGCATTTT
TRBD2,TRBV7-9,NA,TRBJ2-3,CASSRTLGLAETTDTQYF,TGTGCCAGCAGCCGCACCTTGGGACTAGCGGAGACCACAGATACGCAGTATTTT
TRBD2,TRBV4-2,NA,TRBJ2-3,CASSQDIAGGPADTQYF,TGTGCCAGCAGCCAAGATATAGCGGGAGGGCCAGCAGATACGCAGTATTTT
TRBD2,TRBV7-9,NA,TRBJ2-1,CASSLGSSGDNEQFF,TGTGCCAGCAGCTTAGGGTCTAGCGGGGACAATGAGCAGTTCTTC
TRBD1,TRBV6-4,once,TRBJ2-2,CASSRTGDTGELFF,TGTGCCAGCAGCCGGACAGGGGACACCGGGGAGCTGTTTTTT
NA,TRBV19,NA,TRBJ1-1,CASKSGLMNTEAFF,TGTGCCAGTAAATCGGGACTTATGAACACTGAAGCTTTCTTT
NA,TRBV18,NA,TRBJ2-2,CASSPGQNTGELFF,TGTGCCAGCTCACCGGGACAAAACACCGGGGAGCTGTTTTTT
NA,TRBV2,NA,TRBJ2-2,CASKDSQELFF,TGTGCCAGCAAGGACAGCCAGGAGCTGTTTTTT
NA,TRBV19,once,TRBJ1-6,CASTPIPGWASPLHF,TGTGCCAGTACTCCGATTCCAGGGTGGGCTTCACCCCTCCACTTT
NA,TRBV5-1,NA,TRBJ2-5,CASSSGGDQQTQYF,TGCGCCAGCAGTAGCGGAGGGGATCAACAGACCCAGTACTTC
TRBD2,TRBV28,NA,TRBJ2-5,CASSLTGGPGDGQYF,TGTGCCAGCAGTTTGACGGGAGGGCCGGGGGATGGCCAGTACTTC
NA,TRBV4-1,NA,TRBJ1-2,CASSQDGDFYGYTF,TGCGCCAGCAGCCAAGATGGGGACTTCTATGGCTACACCTTC
TRBD2,TRBV28,once,TRBJ2-1,CASSTGGPKYNEQFF,TGTGCCAGCAGTACGGGGGGGCCGAAATACAATGAGCAGTTCTTC
TRBD2,TRBV13,NA,TRBJ2-3,CASSFQTSGATDTQYF,TGTGCCAGCAGCTTCCAGACTAGCGGGGCAACAGATACGCAGTATTTT
NA,TRBV19,NA,TRBJ2-5,CASSTAGRETQYF,TGTGCCAGTAGTACTGCGGGACGAGAGACCCAGTACTTC
NA,TRBV7-8,once,TRBJ2-1,CASSLSGTYNEQFF,TGTGCCAGCAGCTTATCAGGGACCTACAATGAGCAGTTCTTC
TRBD2,TRBV4-1,NA,TRBJ2-1,CASSQSTSGRSFEQFF,TGCGCCAGCAGCCAATCCACTAGCGGGAGGTCGTTTGAGCAGTTCTTC
TRBD2,TRBV28,NA,TRBJ2-5,CASSFRLVLSGIQETQYF,TGTGCCAGCAGTTTTCGACTTGTACTTAGCGGGATCCAAGAGACCCAGTACTTC
TRBD2,TRBV5-1,NA,TRBJ2-1,CASSLTSGLLNNEQFF,TGCGCCAGCAGCTTAACTAGCGGCCTATTGAACAATGAGCAGTTCTTC
NA,TRBV11-1,NA,TRBJ1-2,CASSPLTGFYGYTF,TGTGCCAGCAGCCCACTAACGGGGTTTTATGGCTACACCTTC
TRBD2,TRBV7-2,NA,TRBJ2-1,CASSLLGDYYNEQFF,TGTGCCAGCAGCTTGCTTGGGGACTACTACAATGAGCAGTTCTTC
NA,TRBV7-6,NA,TRBJ2-5,CASSLVIALETQYF,TGTGCCAGCAGCTTAGTAATAGCCCTAGAGACCCAGTACTTC
TRBD1,TRBV2,NA,TRBJ1-5,CASTGQGRLGNQPQHF,TGTGCCAGCACGGGACAGGGACGGCTTGGCAATCAGCCCCAGCATTTT
NA,TRBV28,NA,TRBJ2-1,CASSHRGVGVTSPNEQFF,TGTGCCAGCAGCCACCGAGGGGTTGGGGTTACTAGCCCGAATGAGCAGTTCTTC
NA,TRBV6-1,NA,TRBJ1-4,CASSEVIINEKLFF,TGTGCCAGCAGTGAAGTCATCATTAATGAAAAACTGTTTTTT
NA,TRBV24-1,NA,TRBJ2-3,CATSGADTQYF,TGTGCCACCAGTGGCGCAGATACGCAGTATTTT
TRBD1,TRBV28,NA,TRBJ2-7,CASAKGAYTPEQYF,TGTGCCAGCGCCAAGGGGGCGTATACCCCCGAGCAGTACTTC
NA,TRBV28,NA,TRBJ1-1,CASTATMRAFF,TGTGCCAGCACCGCCACAATGAGGGCTTTCTTT
TRBD2,TRBV6-1,NA,TRBJ2-7,CASSAGGLAGGAAYEQYF,TGTGCCAGCAGTGCTGGCGGGCTAGCGGGGGGAGCAGCCTACGAGCAGTACTTC
TRBD1,TRBV2,NA,TRBJ1-2,CASSGVGQGKYGYTF,TGTGCCAGCAGTGGAGTGGGACAGGGAAAGTATGGCTACACCTTC
NA,TRBV5-8,NA,TRBJ2-5,CASSPQVGLARWETQYF,TGTGCCAGCAGCCCTCAGGTGGGCCTCGCGCGTTGGGAGACCCAGTACTTC
NA,TRBV7-2,NA,TRBJ2-6,CASSLIRGISGANVLTF,TGTGCCAGCAGCTTAATCAGGGGAATCTCTGGGGCCAACGTCCTGACTTTC
NA,TRBV7-9,NA,TRBJ2-7,CASSFQAQLSYEQYF,TGTGCCAGCAGCTTCCAGGCACAACTCTCCTACGAGCAGTACTTC
NA,TRBV5-1,NA,TRBJ1-4,CASSLQGGNEKLFF,TGCGCCAGCAGCTTACAGGGTGGTAATGAAAAACTGTTTTTT
NA,TRBV9,NA,TRBJ1-6,CASSVGFDTLGSPLHF,TGTGCCAGCAGCGTAGGATTTGATACCCTAGGTTCACCCCTCCACTTT
TRBD2,TRBV15,NA,TRBJ2-1,CATSTTSGGRRFF,TGTGCCACCAGCACCACTAGCGGGGGACGCCGGTTCTTC
TRBD1,TRBV5-6,few,TRBJ1-1,CASSSLQGANTEAFF,TGTGCCAGCAGCTCTTTACAGGGGGCAAACACTGAAGCTTTCTTT
TRBD2,TRBV9,NA,TRBJ2-3,CASSSTSGGAPDTQYF,TGTGCCAGCAGCTCGACTAGCGGGGGGGCCCCAGATACGCAGTATTTT
TRBD2,TRBV7-8,NA,TRBJ2-7,CASSATSGGREQYF,TGTGCCAGCAGCGCCACTAGCGGGGGACGGGAGCAGTACTTC
NA,TRBV6-5,NA,TRBJ1-1,CASSFQARSPEAFF,TGTGCCAGCAGTTTCCAGGCTCGGTCCCCTGAAGCTTTCTTT
NA,TRBV15,NA,TRBJ1-2,CATSRDGNGYTF,TGTGCCACCAGCAGAGACGGGAACGGCTACACCTTC
NA,TRBV6-2/TRBV6-3,NA,TRBJ1-1,CASSPGGGAFF,TGTGCCAGCAGTCCCGGGGGAGGGGCTTTCTTT